The 16 T cell receptor beta chains below come from one sample, sequenced in a study of blood T cell repertoires in COVID-19. Sequenced by immunoSEQ multiplex PCR; TCRdb stores in-frame clones only, minus some. Seen here are some 300,000 clones, over 80% observed once, and the top ten hold approximately 6%. The sample consisted of peripheral blood. The receptor set was obtained from a woman in her fifties or sixties with COVID-19, enrolled during active disease.

The chain uses TRBV7-2 and TRBJ2-7; TRBD2 matches 13 bases. Germline-derived CDR1 and CDR2 are SGHTA and FQGNSA. The CDR3 is 16 amino acids. With V trimmed by 5 bases and J by 2 bases, 6 bases remained unmatched. The CDR3 reads CASSPGLAGTAYEQYF. The CDR3 DNA reads as TGTGCCAGCAGCCCGGGACTAGCGGGGACGGCCTACGAGCAGTACTTC.

CDR3 sequence reads: CASSNGRFEQYF. In DNA, the CDR3 is TGTGCCAGCAGTAATGGGCGTTTCGAGCAGTACTTC. The V and J genes are TRBV12-3 or TRBV12-4 and TRBJ2-7; no clear D. CDR3 length: 12 amino acids. The V end lost 5 bases, the J end lost 6 bases, and 11 bases lay between the germline ends.

The chain joins TRBV19 to TRBJ2-7; D might be TRBD1 (5 bases). V was pared by 3 bases and J by 2 bases, with 14 bases between. CDR3 size: 15 residues. Germline CDR1 is LNHDA and CDR2 is SQIVND (reference sequence). CDR3 DNA sequence: TGTGCCAGTAGTATGTTTGGGGCGTATACCTACGAGCAGTACTTC. It encodes CASSMFGAYTYEQYF.

This chain connects TRBV30 to TRBJ1-4, with D possibly TRBD1 on 5 matching bases. Germline V gene data show CDR1 as GTSNPN and CDR2 as SVGIG (reference sequence). Trimming removed 5 bases from V and 5 bases from J, with 18 bases in between. The CDR3 sequence is 15 residues long. The CDR3 DNA reads TGTGCCTGGGCGGCGTTAGTGGGGGGGAATGAAAAACTGTTTTTT. It yields the protein CAWAALVGGNEKLFF. Drawing the rest from reference TRBV30 and TRBJ1-4, the complete variable domain is SQTIHQWPATLVQPVGSPLSLECTVEGTSNPNLYWYRQAAGRGLQLLFYSVGIGQISSEVPQNLSASRPQDRQFILSSKKLLLSDSGFYLCAWAALVGGNEKLFFGSGTQLSVL.

J is TRBJ2-7 and V is TRBV11-3; D call uncertain. Trimming took 3 bases from V and 3 from J, leaving 15 bases between them. The CDR3 runs 15 residues. Germline V gene lookup returns CDR1 SGHNT and CDR2 YENEEA. The CDR3 spells CASSFSLVKNYEQYF. For the CDR3, the DNA is TGTGCCAGCAGCTTTAGCTTGGTCAAGAACTACGAGCAGTACTTC. The full variable domain, rest sourced from reference TRBV11-3 and TRBJ2-7, is EAGVVQSPRYKIIEKKQPVAFWCNPISGHNTLYWYLQNLGQGPELLIRYENEEAVDDSQLPKDRFSAERLKGVDSTLKIQPAELGDSAVYLCASSFSLVKNYEQYFGPGTRLTVT.

V and J are TRBV15 and TRBJ2-1; 11 nucleotides line up with TRBD2. This CDR3 has 17 residues. Germline V gives CDR1 LNHNV, CDR2 YYDKDF (reference sequence). J gave up 8 bases and V 2 bases, and 11 bases lay outside the gene matches. The CDR3 sequence is CATSRTTLAGGLHEQFF. CDR3 nucleotide sequence: TGTGCCACCAGCAGAACTACGCTAGCGGGAGGTTTACATGAGCAGTTCTTC.

The CDR3 DNA sequence: TGTGCCAGCAGTCTGGACAGGCTCACCGGGGAGCTGTTTTTT. This translates into CASSLDRLTGELFF. The rearrangement links TRBV27 to TRBJ2-2; 7 nucleotides match TRBD1. The CDR3 length is 14 residues. Trimming removed 5 bases from V and 4 bases from J; junction bases left unmatched: 4. Germline V gene sequence: CDR1 MNHEY, CDR2 SMNVEV (reference sequence).

This chain uses TRBV6-5 with TRBJ2-7; D not certain. Trimming removed 7 bases from V and 3 bases from J, with 7 bases in between. CDR1 is MNHEY, CDR2 SVGAGI, per germline. The CDR3 contains 11 residues. DNA of the CDR3: TGTGCCAGCAAGAGGAACTACGAGCAGTACTTC. Amino acids: CASKRNYEQYF.

V is TRBV7-9 and J is TRBJ2-7, with TRBD1 matching over 10 bases. CDR3 length: 13 residues. With 5 bases clipped from V and 8 bases from J, the junction kept 6 bases outside the gene matches. Germline CDR1 and CDR2: SEHNR and FQNEAQ (reference sequence). CDR3 nucleotides: TGTGCCAGCAGCCGTGGGACAGGGGACCAGCAGTACTTC. Amino acid sequence: CASSRGTGDQQYF.

This chain joins TRBV7-2 and TRBJ2-1; D is perhaps TRBD1 (5 bases). The CDR3 length is 16 residues. Germline-derived CDR1 and CDR2 are SGHTA and FQGNSA. V was shortened by 1 base and J by 5 bases, with 15 bases between the two germline ends. The CDR3, as DNA: TGTGCCAGCAGCTTAGTCGGCCAGGGTAATAACAATGAGCAGTTCTTC. Protein product: CASSLVGQGNNNEQFF.

This chain links TRBV19 with TRBJ2-2, with 7 bases lining up with TRBD1. The CDR3 consists of 15 residues. J was trimmed by 6 bases and V by 7 bases; bases with no gene match: 11. In germline, CDR1 is LNHDA, CDR2 SQIVND (reference sequence). The CDR3: CASNPQQGIPGELFF. The CDR3 nucleotides read TGTGCCAGTAACCCGCAACAGGGGATCCCCGGGGAGCTGTTTTTT.

This rearrangement joins TRBV19 to TRBJ2-3; 8 positions agree with TRBD1. CDR1 is LNHDA and CDR2 is SQIVND in the germline V gene (reference sequence). With 6 bases clipped from V and 14 bases from J, the junction kept 16 bases outside the gene matches. The CDR3 has 14 residues. CDR3 bases: TGTGCCAGTAGCCCCGGGACAGGCAACCGCGATAGGTATTTT. It specifies CASSPGTGNRDRYF.

The chain uses TRBV9 and TRBJ1-2; 7 bases align to TRBD1. J gave up 0 bases and V 5 bases, and 4 bases lay outside the gene matches. CDR1 SGDLS and CDR2 YYNGEE come from the germline V gene. This CDR3 comprises 14 residues. The CDR3 sequence is CASSTGATNYGYTF. The CDR3 coding sequence is TGTGCCAGCAGTACAGGGGCCACTAACTATGGCTACACCTTC.

The chain is built from TRBV11-3 and TRBJ1-4; D remains unclear. Trimming left V 2 bases short and J 10 bases short, with 11 bases between. CDR3 length equals 13 residues. Germline V lookup: CDR1 SGHNT, CDR2 YENEEA. CDR3 sequence reads: CASSLSDSRKLFF. CDR3 nucleotide sequence: TGTGCCAGCAGCTTATCCGACTCCAGAAAACTGTTTTTT.

This rearrangement joins TRBV5-5 to TRBJ2-2; 8 positions agree with TRBD1. Germline V CDR1 and CDR2: SGHKS, YYEKEE (reference sequence). There are 17 residues in the CDR3. Trimming took 1 base from V and 1 from J; bases not matched to a gene: 6. Written as DNA, the CDR3 is TGTGCCAGCAGCTTGACACCCGGGACAGGGAACACCGGGGAGCTGTTTTTT. It yields the protein CASSLTPGTGNTGELFF.

The chain employs TRBV18 and TRBJ1-1, with 7 nucleotides matching TRBD1. The ends lost 4 bases at V and 0 bases at J; junction bases unmatched: 5. The CDR3 length is 15 residues. From germline, CDR1 is KGHSH and CDR2 LQKENI. CDR3 residues: CASSLNRGMNTEAFF. The CDR3 nucleotides read TGTGCCAGCTCACTCAACAGGGGAATGAACACTGAAGCTTTCTTT.